The present T cell receptor (beta chain) was sequenced within a study of response to subunit inactivated influenza vaccine. Notes on the study in general: With each seasonal influenza vaccination, the authors suggested, few new T cells are recruited.

TCRdb ran MiXCR on the RT-PCR reads and lists one entry per CDR3 protein. The sample contains roughly 700,000 distinct CDR3 sequences, 15% to 19% of which appear only once. Comments on this clonotype: Antigen: not known.

The sample consisted of PBMCs from blood, taken 11 to 12 days after vaccination. The TCR comes from a man aged 50 to 59 who received an inactivated influenza vaccine.

The chain's CDR3 is CASSQGLRSGANVLTF. CDR3 sequence (DNA): TGCGCCAGCAGCCAAGGGCTTCGATCTGGGGCCAACGTCCTGACTTTC. The chain joins TRBV4-3 to TRBJ2-6; D unclear. The CDR3 has 16 amino acids. V lost 1 base to trimming and J lost 1 base, with 8 bases between them. Germline CDR1 is LGHNA and CDR2 is YSLEER.